This TCR beta chain was found in a study of CD4 T cells in relation to SARS-CoV-2 and coronaviruses. Study-level background: No peptide or an HIV-1 Nef peptide pool served as negative control.

Before the COVID-19 pandemic, during about 2010-2018, CD4+ T cells were taken from unexposed donors. The cells were cultured for roughly 11 days before CD4+ T cells were isolated. Produced via immunoSEQ multiplex PCR; TCRdb's table is partial and in-frame only. Here the sample spans around 25,000 clones, around 67% being singletons. There are a few counts of this clone. Antigen unknown. The CDR3 contains 15 residues. Trimming removed 0 bases from V and 7 bases from J, with 10 bases in between. Germline CDR1 MGHRA, CDR2 YSYEKL. The sequencing input was CD4+ T cells from PBMCs, cultured in vitro. The receptor comes from a human donor in good health. The rearrangement links TRBV4-1 to TRBJ1-6, with D perhaps matching TRBD1 (5 bases). CDR3 sequence: CASSQEGARNSPLHF. DNA for the CDR3: TGCGCCAGCAGCCAAGAAGGGGCCCGGAATTCACCCCTCCACTTT.